This T cell receptor (beta chain) was identified during a study of blood T cell repertoires in COVID-19. The wider study: PBMCs, B-cell-depleted T cells, or T cells were the source of the cDNA or gDNA that made up the material.

This table comes from immunoSEQ multiplex PCR, and its TCRdb copy is limited to in-frame clones, with some not included. This sample has approximately 290,000 clones, with roughly nine tenths found just once. Patients in Seattle were enrolled during active infection, then followed longitudinally. The CDR3 consists of 14 residues. Germline lookup yields CDR1 MNHEY and CDR2 SMNVEV (reference sequence). Unmatched junction bases numbered 6, after V lost 5 bases and J lost 4 bases. This TCR was recovered from a woman aged 25 to 39 with COVID-19, enrolled during active disease. Sequenced input: peripheral blood. The chain is built from TRBV27 and TRBJ1-1, with 8 bases identical to TRBD1. Here the CDR3 DNA reads TGTGCCAGCAGTCTCCTTGACAGGGGCACTGAAGCTTTCTTT. Amino acid sequence: CASSLLDRGTEAFF.